A selection of T cell receptor beta chains follows, all from one sample in a study of shared clonotypes between healthy human individuals. Sequenced by immunoSEQ multiplex PCR; TCRdb stores in-frame clones only, minus some. The table includes some 1,100,000 clones, about 80% detected once. Sequencing was done on a sample of memory CD4+ T cells from PBMCs. Receptors originate from a man aged 18 to 29 in good health. Some clones in this sample may be carry-over from other donors' samples. Both conserved end residues are part of each CDR3. The order of the fields is J gene, D gene, V gene, clone size, CDR3 DNA, CDR3 protein. D genes are given only for firm matches. Size is omitted from some rows. Given values are once, few, many or a class for expanded clones.

>TRBJ2-7|TRBD1|TRBV18|once
TGTGCCAGCTCACTGAACAAGGGGGCGGGCTACGAGCAGTACTTC
CASSLNKGAGYEQYF
>TRBJ2-3|.|TRBV10-3|once
TGTGCCATCCTCCGACCCCCCACAGATACGCAGTATTTT
CAILRPPTDTQYF
>TRBJ2-5|TRBD1|TRBV7-7|.
TGTGCCAGCAGCGGACAGGTCGGCGAGACCCAGTACTTC
CASSGQVGETQYF
>TRBJ1-2|.|TRBV5-6|.
TGTGCCAGCAGCTCCCTTTCCAGGCCAGGGCGGGGCTACACCTTC
CASSSLSRPGRGYTF
>TRBJ2-5|.|TRBV7-2|.
TGTGCCAGCAGCTTAATTATCCAAGAGACCCAGTACTTC
CASSLIIQETQYF
>TRBJ2-1|.|TRBV2|.
TGTGCCAGCAGCGGGCTCTCTCGCGGTGAGCAGTTCTTC
CASSGLSRGEQFF
>TRBJ2-1|TRBD1|TRBV4-1|.
TGCGCCAGCAGCCGCTCCGGGACAGGGGGCCGGAATGAGCAGTTCTTC
CASSRSGTGGRNEQFF
>TRBJ1-4|.|TRBV7-2|.
TGTGCCAGCAGCTTGTTCCGGACAGCAACTAATGAAAAACTGTTTTTT
CASSLFRTATNEKLFF
>TRBJ2-7|.|TRBV5-1|.
TGCGCCAGCAGCCCGCGGGGAGACGGGCAGTACTTC
CASSPRGDGQYF
>TRBJ1-2|.|TRBV19|.
TGTGCCAGTAGTATAACTGACAGCACTAACTATGGCTACACCTTC
CASSITDSTNYGYTF
>TRBJ2-5|.|TRBV7-2|many
TGTGCCAGCAGCCCCACCGGGCAGACCCAGTACTTC
CASSPTGQTQYF
>TRBJ1-2|TRBD1|TRBV19|once
TGTGCCAGTAGTACCTCTGGGACAGCGAACTATGGCTACACCTTC
CASSTSGTANYGYTF
>TRBJ2-1|.|TRBV5-4|.
TGTGCCAGCAGCTTTGGTGGGGATTACAATGAGCAGTTCTTC
CASSFGGDYNEQFF